One sample yielded the 31 T cell receptor beta chains listed below, sequenced in a study of graft-versus-host responses after intestinal transplantation. Here immunoSEQ multiplex PCR was the method, and the copy in TCRdb shows in-frame clones only, minus some. The sample includes about 25,000 clones, approximately 85% of them seen just once. The starting material was PBMCs, obtained roughly 450 days after intestinal transplant. The receptor set was obtained from a human patient who received an intestinal transplant, so some T cells may come from the graft donor.

The CDR3 sequence is CASSLGGVYEQYF. The CDR3 DNA follows: TGCGCCAGCAGCTTGGGCGGGGTCTACGAGCAGTACTTC. The rearrangement joins TRBV5-1 to TRBJ2-7, with D perhaps TRBD2 (6 bases). Trimming shortened V by 0 bases and J by 3 bases, and 7 bases separated the two germline ends. This CDR3 has 13 residues. Per the germline V gene, CDR1 is SGHRS and CDR2 is YFSETQ. Combining the CDR3 with reference TRBV5-1 and TRBJ2-7 gives the whole variable domain KAGVTQTPRYLIKTRGQQVTLSCSPISGHRSVSWYQQTPGQGLQFLFEYFSETQRNKGNFPGRFSGRQFSNSRSEMNVSTLELGDSALYLCASSLGGVYEQYFGPGTRLTVT.

V usage is TRBV1 and J usage is TRBJ2-3; the table's D call of TRBD2 was not tested on the DNA. TRBV1 is a documented pseudogene. This CDR3 is 17 amino acids long. The CDR3 DNA follows: TGCACCAGCAGCCAAGAAAATGTAGCGGGGTCCACAGATACGCAGTATTTT. It translates to CTSSQENVAGSTDTQYF.

The CDR3 DNA reads as TGTGCCAGCAGTGCCGGACAGGGGGCATCTGATACGCAGTATTTT. It specifies CASSAGQGASDTQYF. V gene TRBV6-6 combines with J gene TRBJ2-3; 11 positions match TRBD1. The CDR3 contains 15 residues. The germline CDR1 and CDR2 sequences are MNHNY and SVGAGI (reference sequence). Trimming removed 5 bases from V and 6 bases from J; junction bases left unmatched: 7.

V and J are TRBV4-1 and TRBJ2-2; D unresolved. The germline CDR1 and CDR2 sequences are MGHRA and YSYEKL. The CDR3 spans 16 residues. Trimming shortened V by 1 base and J by 0 bases, and 9 bases separated the two germline ends. In nucleotides, the CDR3 is TGCGCCAGCAGCCAAGTTAAATTGTCGAACACCGGGGAGCTGTTTTTT. This translates into CASSQVKLSNTGELFF.

The chain links TRBV6-1 to TRBJ2-7, with D unresolved. The CDR3 spans 10 residues. CDR1 and CDR2 from the germline V gene are MNHNS and SASEGT. The V end was cut by 6 bases, the J end by 5 bases, with 5 bases between. The CDR3 sequence: CASSGNEQYF. The DNA for the CDR3 is TGTGCCAGCAGCGGAAACGAGCAGTACTTC.

The chain is built from TRBV18 and TRBJ2-1, with 10 positions matching TRBD1. The ends lost 6 bases at V and 9 bases at J; junction bases unmatched: 11. CDR1 KGHSH and CDR2 LQKENI come from the germline V gene. The CDR3 spans 15 residues. The chain's CDR3 is CASSTRGQGISEQFF. CDR3 nucleotide sequence: TGTGCCAGCTCCACCCGGGGACAGGGGATCAGTGAGCAGTTCTTC.

The rearrangement uses TRBV7-9 and TRBJ1-1; D uncertain. The V and J ends lost 3 bases and 8 bases respectively, with 7 bases between them. Per the germline V gene, CDR1 is SEHNR and CDR2 is FQNEAQ (reference sequence). CDR3 length: 11 amino acids. Written as DNA, the CDR3 is TGTGCCAGCAGCTTGGTAGGAGAAGCTTTCTTT. It is translated as CASSLVGEAFF.

This clone was detected only a few times. This chain uses TRBV10-2 with TRBJ2-7, with D uncertain. In germline, CDR1 is WSHSY, CDR2 SAAADI. This CDR3 has 14 residues. Trimming cost V 8 bases and J 0 bases, with 14 bases left between them. This CDR3 is CASCPAETSYEQYF. CDR3 DNA sequence: TGCGCCAGCTGCCCCGCGGAAACCTCCTACGAGCAGTACTTC.

There are a few counts of this clone. The chain couples TRBV6-1 to TRBJ2-3; no clear D. The germline V gene has CDR1 MNHNS and CDR2 SASEGT. The CDR3 spans 15 residues. Trimming took 0 bases from V and 6 from J, leaving 13 bases between them. The CDR3 DNA reads TGTGCCAGCAGTGAAGCAGGCTACACCGGGGATACGCAGTATTTT. Translation: CASSEAGYTGDTQYF.

This chain connects TRBV10-3 to TRBJ1-2, with a weak D call TRBD1 (6 bases). Germline assignment: CDR1 ENHRY and CDR2 SYGVKD. V was cut by 2 bases and J by 3 bases, with 10 bases left in between. The CDR3 sequence is 14 residues long. CDR3 nucleotide sequence: TGTGCCATCAGTGAGGGCAGGGGAGACTATGGCTACACCTTC. Translating gives CAISEGRGDYGYTF.

The chain links TRBV18 to TRBJ1-1; D is possibly TRBD1 (5 bases). Per the germline V gene, CDR1 is KGHSH and CDR2 is LQKENI. V was cut by 2 bases and J by 1 base, with 8 bases left in between. This CDR3 contains 14 residues. The CDR3 sequence is CASSPAGGNTEAFF. The CDR3, as DNA: TGTGCCAGCTCACCAGCCGGGGGGAACACTGAAGCTTTCTTT.

The chain uses TRBV30 and TRBJ2-4, with 11 bases aligning to TRBD1. The CDR3 length is 18 residues. In germline, CDR1 is GTSNPN, CDR2 SVGIG (reference sequence). With 4 bases clipped from V and 0 bases from J, the junction kept 11 bases outside the gene matches. CDR3 in DNA: TGTGCCTGGACCCCCGGGACAGGGGGAGACCTAGCCAAAAACATTCAGTACTTC. Translated: CAWTPGTGGDLAKNIQYF.

This chain connects TRBV7-8 to TRBJ2-5; 7 nucleotides line up with TRBD2. The V and J ends lost 4 bases and 5 bases, in that order; junction bases with no gene match: 4. Germline V gives CDR1 SGHVS, CDR2 FQNEAQ. This CDR3 has 13 residues. The CDR3 is CASSSPGRETQYF. The CDR3 DNA reads as TGTGCCAGCAGCTCCCCCGGGAGGGAGACCCAGTACTTC.

CDR3: CASGFTAGSSYEQYF. The DNA for the CDR3 is TGTGCTAGTGGTTTTACGGCAGGGAGCTCCTACGAGCAGTACTTC. The chain couples TRBV12-5 to TRBJ2-7; D is possibly TRBD1 or TRBD2 (5 bases each). CDR3 size: 15 residues. CDR1 and CDR2 from the germline V gene are LGHNT and FRNRAP. Trimming cost V 3 bases and J 0 bases, with 12 bases left between them.

In this sample, this clone turned up a few times. The rearrangement links TRBV7-6 to TRBJ2-6, with D tentatively TRBD2 (5 bases). Germline loops: CDR1 SGHVS, CDR2 FNYEAQ. The CDR3 loop spans 16 amino acids. V was pared by 6 bases and J by 4 bases, with 16 bases between. This CDR3 is CASSNPRSGGANVLTF. CDR3 nucleotides: TGTGCCAGCAGTAACCCGCGATCGGGGGGGGCCAACGTCCTGACTTTC.

This chain connects TRBV4-2 to TRBJ2-1; TRBD2 agrees at 13 bases. From germline, CDR1 is LGHNA and CDR2 YNFKEQ. The CDR3 covers 15 residues. With 4 bases clipped from V and 6 bases from J, the junction kept 3 bases outside the gene matches. This CDR3 is CASSPGLAGVNEQFF. CDR3 nucleotides: TGTGCCAGCAGCCCTGGACTAGCGGGAGTCAATGAGCAGTTCTTC.

V gene TRBV30 combines with J gene TRBJ2-2; no clear D. Germline V lookup: CDR1 GTSNPN, CDR2 SVGIG (reference sequence). V was clipped by 3 bases and J by 2 bases, with 10 bases between them. The CDR3 extends over 14 amino acids. CDR3 residues: CAWSSSTNTGELFF. CDR3 coding DNA: TGTGCCTGGAGCAGTAGCACCAACACCGGGGAGCTGTTTTTT.

This rearrangement joins TRBV2 to TRBJ2-5; D might be TRBD2 (6 bases). Germline CDR1 is SNHLY and CDR2 is FYNNEI. The V and J ends lost 4 bases and 7 bases respectively, with 13 bases between them. The length of the CDR3 is 13 residues. DNA of the CDR3: TGTGCCAGCAGTGCGGAGGGCTTCTCGACCCAGTACTTC. Its translation is CASSAEGFSTQYF.

The rearrangement uses TRBV18 and TRBJ2-7; 14 bases line up with TRBD2. Unmatched junction bases numbered 11, after V lost 8 bases and J lost 8 bases. The CDR3 length is 15 residues. Germline values: CDR1 KGHSH, CDR2 LQKENI. Here the CDR3 reads CASTTRTSGRSQQYF. The DNA for the CDR3 is TGTGCCAGCACCACCAGGACTAGCGGGAGGTCCCAGCAGTACTTC.

J is TRBJ1-1 and V is TRBV5-6; 9 nucleotides align to TRBD1. Germline loops: CDR1 SGHDT, CDR2 YYEEEE. J gave up 8 bases and V 2 bases, and 13 bases lay outside the gene matches. The CDR3 extends over 16 amino acids. The CDR3 spells CASSFLGQGRRGEAFF. CDR3 DNA: TGTGCCAGCAGCTTCTTAGGACAGGGGAGGAGAGGGGAAGCTTTCTTT.

The genes are TRBV28 and TRBJ1-2, with no clear D. V dropped 5 bases and J dropped 4 bases, with 8 bases sitting between them. Per germline, CDR1 MDHEN and CDR2 SYDVKM. The CDR3 has 12 amino acids. The CDR3, as DNA: TGTGCCAGCAGTCTAGCCACCTATGGCTACACCTTC. Protein product: CASSLATYGYTF.

V usage is TRBV7-9 and J usage is TRBJ2-6; no clear D. This CDR3 region has 16 residues. V was shortened by 2 bases and J by 0 bases, with 8 bases between the two germline ends. The germline V gene has CDR1 SEHNR and CDR2 FQNEAQ (reference sequence). Here the CDR3 reads CASSLMAGSGANVLTF. The CDR3 nucleotides are TGTGCCAGCAGCTTAATGGCAGGCTCTGGGGCCAACGTCCTGACTTTC.

The V and J genes are TRBV6-1 and TRBJ2-3, with TRBD1 as a possible D gene (7 bases). The length of the CDR3 is 13 residues. V was trimmed by 6 bases and J by 6 bases, leaving 13 bases between them. Looked up from germline, CDR1 is MNHNS and CDR2 is SASEGT. This CDR3 is CASREQGRDTQYF. The CDR3, as DNA: TGTGCCAGCAGGGAACAGGGGAGGGATACGCAGTATTTT.

The chain carries TRBV30 and TRBJ2-1; a weak D match, TRBD2 (6 bases). The V gene's germline CDR1 is GTSNPN and CDR2 SVGIG (reference sequence). Trimming removed 2 bases from V and 8 bases from J, with 16 bases in between. The CDR3 is 14 amino acids. The CDR3 spells CAWSRAGRLYEQFF. In nucleotides, the CDR3 is TGTGCCTGGAGTAGGGCAGGGAGGTTGTATGAGCAGTTCTTC. Supplemented by reference TRBV30 and TRBJ2-1, the full variable domain reads SQTIHQWPATLVQPVGSPLSLECTVEGTSNPNLYWYRQAAGRGLQLLFYSVGIGQISSEVPQNLSASRPQDRQFILSSKKLLLSDSGFYLCAWSRAGRLYEQFFGPGTRLTVL.

This clone was observed a handful of times. The chain uses TRBV5-1 and TRBJ2-5, with TRBD1 matching over 10 bases. The germline V gene encodes CDR1 SGHRS and CDR2 YFSETQ. Trimming at V came to 1 base and at J to 6 bases, leaving 9 bases not matched to a gene. The CDR3 is 16 amino acids. The CDR3 reads CASSLLGQGPGKTQYF. CDR3 nucleotide sequence: TGCGCCAGCAGCTTGTTGGGACAGGGGCCGGGGAAGACCCAGTACTTC. The variable domain in full, completed from reference TRBV5-1 and TRBJ2-5, reads KAGVTQTPRYLIKTRGQQVTLSCSPISGHRSVSWYQQTPGQGLQFLFEYFSETQRNKGNFPGRFSGRQFSNSRSEMNVSTLELGDSALYLCASSLLGQGPGKTQYFGPGTRLLVL.

The chain recombines TRBV5-8 with TRBJ2-5; perhaps TRBD1 as D (6 bases). CDR1 SGHTS and CDR2 YDEGEE come from the germline V gene. This CDR3 spans 14 amino acids. The ends were cut back, 2 bases at V and 5 bases at J, with 13 bases in the middle. The CDR3 DNA reads as TGTGCCAGCAGCTTAGGACAGCTCCTCGAGACCCAGTACTTC. This encodes CASSLGQLLETQYF.

This clone came up once. V gene TRBV10-3 combines with J gene TRBJ2-4, with D possibly being TRBD1 (6 bases). This CDR3 is built from 15 residues. V was cut by 0 bases and J by 8 bases, with 14 bases left in between. The V gene's germline CDR1 is ENHRY and CDR2 SYGVKD. CDR3 sequence (DNA): TGTGCCATCAGTGAGTCGGGAGCAGGGGCGGACATTCAGTACTTC. It encodes CAISESGAGADIQYF.

The rearrangement links TRBV6-6 to TRBJ1-5, with 9 bases identical to TRBD1. The CDR3 totals 15 residues. Germline CDR1 MNHNY, CDR2 SVGAGI (reference sequence). The V segment lost 4 bases and the J segment 2 bases; nucleotides outside the gene matches: 3. CDR3 DNA sequence: TGTGCCAGCAGTTTGGGACAGGGTGGCAATCAGCCCCAGCATTTT. Its translation: CASSLGQGGNQPQHF.

V and J are TRBV9 and TRBJ2-1; 11 bases are a match to TRBD2. The V gene end was trimmed by 0 bases and the J gene end by 8 bases; junction bases not matched to a gene: 10. This CDR3 has 17 amino acids. Looked up from germline, CDR1 is SGDLS and CDR2 is YYNGEE. Here the CDR3 DNA reads TGTGCCAGCAGCGTAGAGAGTGTAGCGGGAGGGCCCTATGAGCAGTTCTTC. Translation gives CASSVESVAGGPYEQFF.

The rearrangement joins TRBV27 to TRBJ2-3; a possible D gene is TRBD1 (6 bases). The CDR3 length is 15 residues. CDR1 and CDR2 (germline): MNHEY, SMNVEV (reference sequence). V was trimmed by 3 bases and J by 1 base, leaving 11 bases between them. Here the CDR3 reads CASSFVRTGTDTQYF. CDR3 DNA: TGTGCCAGCAGTTTCGTGCGGACAGGCACAGATACGCAGTATTTT.

The V gene is TRBV7-9, the J gene TRBJ1-1; 8 bases match TRBD1. CDR3 length: 13 amino acids. With 6 bases clipped from V and 11 bases from J, the junction kept 11 bases outside the gene matches. Germline loops: CDR1 SEHNR, CDR2 FQNEAQ (reference sequence). This CDR3 reads CASRHNGGDRAFF. CDR3 nucleotide sequence: TGTGCCAGCAGACACAACGGCGGGGACAGGGCTTTCTTT.